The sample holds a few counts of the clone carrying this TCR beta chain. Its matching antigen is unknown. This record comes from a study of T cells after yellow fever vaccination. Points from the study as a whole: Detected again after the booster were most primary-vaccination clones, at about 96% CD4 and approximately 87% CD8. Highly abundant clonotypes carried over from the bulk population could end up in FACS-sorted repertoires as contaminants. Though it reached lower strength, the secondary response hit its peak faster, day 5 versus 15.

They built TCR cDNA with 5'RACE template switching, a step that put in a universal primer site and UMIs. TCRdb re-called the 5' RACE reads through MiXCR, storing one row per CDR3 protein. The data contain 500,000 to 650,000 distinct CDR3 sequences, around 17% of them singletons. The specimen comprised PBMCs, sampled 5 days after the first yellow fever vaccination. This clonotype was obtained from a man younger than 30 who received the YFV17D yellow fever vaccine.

In DNA form, the CDR3 reads TGTGCCAGCGTACAGGGCAGCTCCTATAATTCACCCCTCCACTTT. It specifies CASVQGSSYNSPLHF. The rearrangement links TRBV6-1 to TRBJ1-6; TRBD1 is a possible D gene (6 bases). The CDR3 extends over 15 amino acids. The V gene lost 8 bases and the J gene lost 0 bases, with 11 bases spanning the gap. The V gene's germline CDR1 is MNHNS and CDR2 SASEGT.